This T cell receptor beta chain came from a study of neurological immune-mediated disorders. The study, taken as a whole, reports: The most TCR clonal expansion was seen in HTLV-1-associated myelopathy, and the least was seen in multiple sclerosis, which fell below healthy controls.

This clonotype was observed at least ten times. Its antigen is unidentified. At one end the junction does not follow the germline gene, possibly because of a read error. Template-switch 5'RACE cDNA synthesis added a 10-nucleotide unique molecular identifier. TCRdb re-called the 5' RACE reads with MiXCR, one entry per CDR3 protein. The sample lists about 44,000 distinct CDR3 sequences, about a fifth seen once, with about 4.1% in the top ten. Time point reported: technical triplicate 3. Germline V gene lookup returns CDR1 SGHRS and CDR2 YFSETQ. CDR3 size: 13 residues. The sample consisted of PBMCs. This receptor was identified in a man aged 60 to 75 with HTLV-1-associated myelopathy (HAM/TSP). The V gene is TRBV5-1, the J gene TRBJ1-6; the D gene is possibly TRBD1 (6 bases). Here the CDR3 DNA reads TGCGCCAGCAGTTTGGGACAAAATTCACCCCTCCACTTT. Its translation: CASSLGQNSPLHF.